This passage covers 7 T cell receptor beta chains from one sample sequenced in a study of blood T cell repertoires in COVID-19. The method was immunoSEQ multiplex PCR; TCRdb's version includes in-frame clones alone and lacks a portion of them. The table includes about 240,000 clones, 80% to 85% detected once. The sample consisted of peripheral blood. The receptor set was obtained from a woman between 18 and 29 years old with acute or convalescent COVID-19.

The chain couples TRBV7-6 to TRBJ2-1; D ambiguous. Germline V gene sequence: CDR1 SGHVS, CDR2 FNYEAQ. This CDR3 has 12 amino acids. With 5 bases removed from V and 8 bases from J, the gap between germline ends came to 10 bases. The CDR3 loop reads CASSPYGDEQFF. CDR3 nucleotides: TGTGCCAGCAGCCCCTATGGAGATGAGCAGTTCTTC.

This chain uses TRBV28 with TRBJ2-1, with no clear D. V shed 5 bases and J shed 0 bases, with 8 bases lying between them. The germline gives CDR1 MDHEN, CDR2 SYDVKM. The CDR3 is made up of 14 amino acids. As DNA, the CDR3 is TGTGCCAGCAGTGAGTCTAGCTCCTACAATGAGCAGTTCTTC. It encodes CASSESSSYNEQFF.

The J gene is TRBJ1-1, the V gene TRBV5-4; the match to TRBD1 covers 8 bases. With V trimmed by 2 bases and J by 3 bases, 3 bases remained unmatched. The CDR3 sequence is 14 residues long. Per germline, CDR1 SGHNT and CDR2 YYREEE (reference sequence). This CDR3 reads CASSFQGADTEAFF. For the CDR3, the DNA is TGTGCCAGCAGCTTCCAGGGGGCGGACACTGAAGCTTTCTTT. Full variable domain (rest looked up from reference TRBV5-4 and TRBJ1-1): ETGVTQSPTHLIKTRGQQVTLRCSSQSGHNTVSWYQQALGQGPQFIFQYYREEENGRGNFPPRFSGLQFPNYSSELNVNALELDDSALYLCASSFQGADTEAFFGQGTRLTVV.

The chain recombines TRBV5-1 with TRBJ2-7; a weak D match, TRBD2 (5 bases). The CDR3 is made up of 13 amino acids. The V gene lost 0 bases and the J gene lost 11 bases, with 15 bases spanning the gap. Germline V gives CDR1 SGHRS, CDR2 YFSETQ. The CDR3 spells CASSLVGGREEYF. Written as DNA, the CDR3 is TGCGCCAGCAGCTTGGTCGGCGGGCGAGAGGAGTACTTC. Full variable domain (remainder filled in from reference TRBV5-1 and TRBJ2-7): KAGVTQTPRYLIKTRGQQVTLSCSPISGHRSVSWYQQTPGQGLQFLFEYFSETQRNKGNFPGRFSGRQFSNSRSEMNVSTLELGDSALYLCASSLVGGREEYFGPGTRLTVT.

The rearrangement links TRBV6-5 to TRBJ2-7; D unresolved. V lost 0 bases and J 1 base, leaving 13 bases between the germline ends. The CDR3 totals 16 residues. Germline V gene lookup returns CDR1 MNHEY and CDR2 SVGAGI. The CDR3 protein is CASSYSLSGRSYEQYF. The CDR3 nucleotides read TGTGCCAGCAGTTACTCCTTGTCAGGCAGGTCCTACGAGCAGTACTTC.

This chain uses TRBV27 with TRBJ1-1; D is possibly TRBD1 (5 bases). CDR1 and CDR2 from the germline V gene are MNHEY and SMNVEV (reference sequence). V lost 2 bases and J 5 bases, leaving 12 bases between the germline ends. The CDR3 loop spans 14 amino acids. CDR3 sequence: CASSLGGGGTEAFF. CDR3 nucleotide sequence: TGTGCCAGCAGTTTAGGTGGGGGGGGGACTGAAGCTTTCTTT.

As regards this clone: Other DNA sequences in the same sample also yield this CDR3. The genes are TRBV9 and TRBJ2-7; 10 positions match TRBD2. The CDR3 has 14 amino acids. The germline V gene has CDR1 SGDLS and CDR2 YYNGEE. The V and J ends lost 2 bases and 2 bases, in that order; junction bases with no gene match: 1. The CDR3 bases are TGTGCCAGCAGCGTTGGACTAGCGGCCTACGAGCAGTACTTC. This sequence encodes CASSVGLAAYEQYF. The full variable domain, completed using reference TRBV9 and TRBJ2-7, is DSGVTQTPKHLITATGQRVTLRCSPRSGDLSVYWYQQSLDQGLQFLIQYYNGEERAKGNILERFSAQQFPDLHSELNLSSLELGDSALYFCASSVGLAAYEQYFGPGTRLTVT.